The rows below give T cell receptor beta chains drawn from one sample of a study of T-cell memory formation after mild COVID-19. In TCRdb, the 5' RACE reads were re-called with MiXCR into one record per CDR3 protein. Among fewer than 350,000 distinct CDR3 sequences listed, 14% were seen once. Sequencing was done on a sample of PBMCs or a T cell subset sorted from them (not recorded which). These receptors all stem from a man aged 18 to 30 who had mild COVID-19 (a few samples of this study predate the infection). Cell type and time point are not known. Each CDR3 is given with its conserved first and last residue. Fields, in order: D gene, V gene, J gene, clone size, CDR3 protein, CDR3 DNA. A D gene is named only where the DNA matches it firmly. Only part of the rows carry a size: once, few, many, or a class if the clone is expanded.

.	TRBV20-1	TRBJ1-2	.	CSASADGYTF	TGCAGTGCTAGCGCAGATGGCTACACCTTC
.	TRBV30	TRBJ2-1	few	CAWDRSLGYNEQFF	TGTGCCTGGGACCGGTCCCTGGGGTACAATGAGCAGTTCTTC
.	TRBV6-5	TRBJ1-4	few	CASSHYGGAGEKLFF	TGTGCCAGCAGCCACTACGGGGGTGCGGGTGAAAAACTGTTTTTT
TRBD2	TRBV11-2	TRBJ2-5	.	CASSLPTSRGGFWETQYF	TGTGCCAGCAGCTTACCCACCTCGCGGGGGGGCTTTTGGGAGACCCAGTACTTC
TRBD2	TRBV7-2	TRBJ2-1	many	CASSLTSGGYNEQFF	TGTGCCAGCAGCTTGACTAGCGGGGGGTACAATGAGCAGTTCTTC
.	TRBV3-1	TRBJ2-5	.	CASSQAGQGRLKETQYF	TGTGCCAGCAGCCAAGCCGGGCAGGGGCGCCTGAAAGAGACCCAGTACTTC
.	TRBV6-2/TRBV6-3	TRBJ2-2	few	CASTFGGELFF	TGTGCCAGCACCTTCGGCGGGGAGCTGTTTTTT
TRBD1	TRBV6-2/TRBV6-3	TRBJ2-7	few	CASSSPGTGYYEQYF	TGTGCCAGCAGTAGCCCCGGGACAGGGTACTACGAGCAGTACTTC
.	TRBV4-1	TRBJ2-2	few	CASSQGISKAGELFF	TGCGCCAGCAGCCAAGGAATATCCAAGGCCGGGGAGCTGTTTTTT
.	TRBV7-9	TRBJ2-7	.	CASSFRVTGRADEQYF	TGTGCCAGCAGCTTTAGGGTGACAGGAAGGGCTGACGAGCAGTACTTC
TRBD1	TRBV5-1	TRBJ1-1	many	CASSGSTGGTTEAFF	TGCGCCAGCAGCGGAAGCACAGGGGGCACCACTGAAGCTTTCTTT
.	TRBV6-6	TRBJ1-5	.	CASSYLDYNQPQHF	TGTGCCAGCAGTTACCTGGACTACAATCAGCCCCAGCATTTT
.	TRBV21-1	TRBJ2-7	.	CASEGRGRQRDEQYF	TGTGCCAGCGAGGGGAGGGGACGGCAAAGGGACGAGCAGTACTTC
.	TRBV2	TRBJ2-2	many	CASSEMTASVGNGELFF	TGTGCCAGCAGTGAGATGACAGCCTCGGTAGGAAACGGGGAGCTGTTTTTT
TRBD1	TRBV5-4	TRBJ2-3	few	CASRPQGALPDTQYF	TGTGCCAGCCGTCCGCAGGGGGCTCTCCCAGATACGCAGTATTTT
.	TRBV4-1	TRBJ1-1	.	CASSQGRTRNTEAFF	TGCGCCAGCAGCCAGGGACGGACACGGAACACTGAAGCTTTCTTT
.	TRBV12-3/TRBV12-4	TRBJ2-5	.	CASSMGGSETQYF	TGTGCCAGCAGTATGGGGGGATCCGAGACCCAGTACTTC
TRBD2	TRBV5-1	TRBJ2-2	.	CASWVGLAANTGELFF	TGCGCCAGCTGGGTCGGACTAGCGGCGAACACCGGGGAGCTGTTTTTT
.	TRBV20-1	TRBJ1-6	.	CSARALGLEHSPLHF	TGCAGTGCTAGAGCCTTGGGGTTAGAGCATTCACCCCTCCACTTT
.	TRBV7-8	TRBJ1-2	many	CASSSLYGTKGGYTF	TGTGCCAGCAGCTCCCTCTATGGGACTAAAGGCGGCTACACCTTC
TRBD1	TRBV7-6	TRBJ2-1	.	CASSPRPGQGRDEQFF	TGTGCCAGCAGCCCCCGTCCGGGACAGGGTAGGGATGAGCAGTTCTTC
.	TRBV24-1	TRBJ2-5	few	CATLRIARGETQYF	TGTGCCACCTTGAGGATAGCGAGGGGGGAGACCCAGTACTTC
TRBD2	TRBV7-2	TRBJ2-1	few	CASTSDGGAREQFF	TGTGCCAGCACCTCAGACGGGGGGGCCCGCGAGCAGTTCTTC
.	TRBV6-2/TRBV6-3	TRBJ1-2	few	CASSHPQWETYGYTF	TGTGCCAGCAGTCACCCCCAGTGGGAAACCTATGGCTACACCTTC
.	TRBV4-1	TRBJ1-1	.	CASSQGGDRTPEAFF	TGCGCCAGCAGCCAAGGGGGGGATCGGACCCCTGAAGCTTTCTTT
.	TRBV2	TRBJ1-3	few	CASSSTGGPGNTIYF	TGTGCCAGCAGTTCTACAGGTGGCCCTGGAAACACCATATATTTT
.	TRBV7-2	TRBJ1-2	few	CASSSADLAAGYTF	TGTGCCAGCAGCTCTGCAGACCTAGCGGCTGGCTACACCTTC
.	TRBV4-1	TRBJ2-2	few	CASSRTGARAGELFF	TGCGCCAGCAGCCGCACGGGGGCCCGGGCCGGGGAGCTGTTTTTT
TRBD1	TRBV5-1	TRBJ1-1	few	CASRPDRGLMNTEAFF	TGCGCCAGCAGGCCCGACAGGGGGTTGATGAACACTGAAGCTTTCTTT
.	TRBV7-2	TRBJ1-2	few	CASSSGQRSYGYTF	TGTGCCAGCAGCTCTGGACAGAGATCTTATGGCTACACCTTC
TRBD1	TRBV7-3	TRBJ2-5	.	CASSKYPGQGQETQYF	TGTGCCAGCAGCAAATACCCGGGACAGGGCCAAGAGACCCAGTACTTC
.	TRBV28	TRBJ1-3	few	CASSSLLGPLGNTIYF	TGTGCCAGCAGTTCTCTCCTAGGACCGCTTGGAAACACCATATATTTT
.	TRBV4-3	TRBJ1-1	many	CASSQGSGFSSEAFF	TGCGCCAGCAGCCAAGGATCGGGGTTCAGTAGTGAAGCTTTCTTT
.	TRBV4-3	TRBJ2-7	many	CASSQGVGGPYEQYF	TGCGCCAGCAGCCAAGGAGTCGGGGGCCCATACGAGCAGTACTTC
.	TRBV29-1	TRBJ2-3	few	CSVESPETDTQYF	TGCAGCGTTGAGAGCCCGGAGACAGATACGCAGTATTTT
TRBD2	TRBV6-5	TRBJ2-1	few	CASSKPGLTDEQFF	TGTGCCAGCAGTAAGCCGGGACTAACTGATGAGCAGTTCTTC
TRBD1	TRBV20-1	TRBJ2-5	few	CSASETPGTGKYF	TGCAGTGCTAGCGAAACCCCCGGGACAGGGAAGTACTTC
.	TRBV29-1	TRBJ2-7	few	CSVAGGLSYEQYF	TGCAGCGTTGCCGGCGGGCTTTCCTACGAGCAGTACTTC
.	TRBV4-1	TRBJ1-2	few	CASSQESDRGYTF	TGCGCCAGCAGCCAAGAGTCGGATAGAGGCTACACCTTC
.	TRBV5-1	TRBJ2-2	.	CASSPRVGELFF	TGCGCCAGCAGCCCGCGGGTCGGGGAGCTGTTTTTT
TRBD1	TRBV4-2	TRBJ1-1	.	CASSHLDRDSTEAFF	TGTGCCAGCAGCCACCTAGACAGGGATAGCACTGAAGCTTTCTTT
.	TRBV5-4	TRBJ1-2	.	CASSRPLGAGDGYTF	TGTGCCAGCAGCCGTCCCCTAGGGGCGGGCGATGGCTACACCTTC
TRBD2	TRBV20-1	TRBJ2-5	.	CSAQTSGGRQETQYF	TGCAGTGCCCAGACTAGCGGGGGCCGACAAGAGACCCAGTACTTC
.	TRBV5-5	TRBJ1-6	few	CASMRDGTSPLHF	TGTGCCAGCATGCGGGACGGGACTTCACCCCTCCACTTT
.	TRBV6-6	TRBJ2-7	.	CASRASGYEQYF	TGTGCCAGCAGAGCCAGCGGATACGAGCAGTACTTC